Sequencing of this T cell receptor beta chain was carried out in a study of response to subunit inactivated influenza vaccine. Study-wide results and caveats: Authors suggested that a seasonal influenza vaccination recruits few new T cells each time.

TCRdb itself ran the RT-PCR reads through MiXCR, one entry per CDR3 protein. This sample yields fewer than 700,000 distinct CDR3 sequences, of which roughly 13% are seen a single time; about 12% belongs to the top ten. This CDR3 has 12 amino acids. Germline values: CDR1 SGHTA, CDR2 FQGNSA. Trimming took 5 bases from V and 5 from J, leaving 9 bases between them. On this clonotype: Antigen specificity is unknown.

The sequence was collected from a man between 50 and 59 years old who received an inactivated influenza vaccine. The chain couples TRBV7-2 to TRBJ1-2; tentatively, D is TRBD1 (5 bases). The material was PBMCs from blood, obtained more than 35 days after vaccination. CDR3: CASSVQGYGYTF. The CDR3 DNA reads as TGTGCCAGCAGCGTCCAGGGATATGGCTACACCTTC. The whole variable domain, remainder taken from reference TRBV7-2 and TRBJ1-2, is GAGVSQSPSNKVTEKGKDVELRCDPISGHTALYWYRQSLGQGLEFLIYFQGNSAPDKSGLPSDRFSAERTGGSVSTLTIQRTQQEDSAVYLCASSVQGYGYTFGSGTRLTVV.